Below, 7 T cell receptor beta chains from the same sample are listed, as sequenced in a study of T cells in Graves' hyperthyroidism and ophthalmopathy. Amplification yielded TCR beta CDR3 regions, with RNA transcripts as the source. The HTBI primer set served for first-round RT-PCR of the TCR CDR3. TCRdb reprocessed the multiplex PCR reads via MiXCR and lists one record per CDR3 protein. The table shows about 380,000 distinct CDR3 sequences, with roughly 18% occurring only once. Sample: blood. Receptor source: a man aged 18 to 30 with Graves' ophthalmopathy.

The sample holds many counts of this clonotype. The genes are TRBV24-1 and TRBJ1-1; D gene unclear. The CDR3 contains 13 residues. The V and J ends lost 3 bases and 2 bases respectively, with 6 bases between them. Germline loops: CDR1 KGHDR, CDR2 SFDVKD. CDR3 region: CATSDGRNTEAFF. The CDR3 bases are TGTGCCACCAGTGATGGCAGAAACACTGAAGCTTTCTTT.

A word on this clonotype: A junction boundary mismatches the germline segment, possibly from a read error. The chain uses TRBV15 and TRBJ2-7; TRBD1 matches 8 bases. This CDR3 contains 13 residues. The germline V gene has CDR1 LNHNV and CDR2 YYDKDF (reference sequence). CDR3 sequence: CVTLPGGKDEQYF. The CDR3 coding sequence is TGTGTCACCCTCCCAGGGGGCAAAGACGAGCAGTACTTC. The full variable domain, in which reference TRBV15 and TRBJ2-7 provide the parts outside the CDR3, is DAMVIQNPRYQVTQFGKPVTLSCSQTLNHNVMYWYQQKSSQAPKLLFHYYDKDFNNEADTPDNFQSRRPNTSFCFLDIRSPGLGDTAMYLCVTLPGGKDEQYFGPGTRLTVT.

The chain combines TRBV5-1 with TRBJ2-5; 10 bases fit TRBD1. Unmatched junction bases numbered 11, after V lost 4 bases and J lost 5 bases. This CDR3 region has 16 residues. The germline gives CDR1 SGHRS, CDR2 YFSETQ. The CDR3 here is CASSPRQGARRETQYF. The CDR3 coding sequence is TGCGCCAGCAGCCCCAGACAGGGGGCGCGGCGGGAGACCCAGTACTTC. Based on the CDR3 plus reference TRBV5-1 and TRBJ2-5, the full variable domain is KAGVTQTPRYLIKTRGQQVTLSCSPISGHRSVSWYQQTPGQGLQFLFEYFSETQRNKGNFPGRFSGRQFSNSRSEMNVSTLELGDSALYLCASSPRQGARRETQYFGPGTRLLVL.

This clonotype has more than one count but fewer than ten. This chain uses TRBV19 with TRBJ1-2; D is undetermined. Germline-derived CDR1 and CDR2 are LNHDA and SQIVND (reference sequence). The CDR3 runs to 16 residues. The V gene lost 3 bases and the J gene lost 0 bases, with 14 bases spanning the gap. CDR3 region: CASSIGSTGSNYGYTF. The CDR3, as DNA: TGTGCCAGTAGTATCGGCTCTACTGGATCTAACTATGGCTACACCTTC. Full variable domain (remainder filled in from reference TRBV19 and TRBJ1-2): DGGITQSPKYLFRKEGQNVTLSCEQNLNHDAMYWYRQDPGQGLRLIYYSQIVNDFQKGDIAEGYSVSREKKESFPLTVTSAQKNPTAFYLCASSIGSTGSNYGYTFGSGTRLTVV.

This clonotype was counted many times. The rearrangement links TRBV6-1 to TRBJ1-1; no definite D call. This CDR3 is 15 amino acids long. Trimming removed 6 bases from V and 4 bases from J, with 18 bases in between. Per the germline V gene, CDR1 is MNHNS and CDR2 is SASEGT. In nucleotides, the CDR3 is TGTGCCAGCAGCCAAAGGACTCCGGGGTCCACTGAAGCTTTCTTT. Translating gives CASSQRTPGSTEAFF.

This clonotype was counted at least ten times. Here the CDR3 DNA reads TGTGCCAGCAGCCTAGGGACAGGGCCCGAGCAGTACTTC. This gives the protein CASSLGTGPEQYF. The J gene is TRBJ2-7, the V gene TRBV7-6; 9 nucleotides match TRBD1. The germline V gene has CDR1 SGHVS and CDR2 FNYEAQ. The CDR3 length is 13 residues. Unmatched junction bases numbered 5, after V lost 5 bases and J lost 6 bases.

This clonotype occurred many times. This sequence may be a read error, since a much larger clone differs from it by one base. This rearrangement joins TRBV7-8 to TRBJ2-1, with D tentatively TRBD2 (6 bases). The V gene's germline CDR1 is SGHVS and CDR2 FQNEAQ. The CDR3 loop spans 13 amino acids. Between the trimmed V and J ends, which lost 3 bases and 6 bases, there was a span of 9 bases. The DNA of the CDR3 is TGTGCCAGCAGCTTTGCCGGGGGCAATGAGCAGTTCTTC. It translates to CASSFAGGNEQFF.